The source of this T cell receptor beta chain is a study of PD-1 blockade in classical Hodgkin lymphoma. The data were produced by immunoSEQ multiplex PCR, yet TCRdb's version contains in-frame clones alone and is incomplete. The data hold 20,000 to 25,000 clones, with about 82% observed a single time. In every patient, relapse followed autologous stem cell transplantation, while exposure to brentuximab vedotin differed. From germline, CDR1 is SEHNR and CDR2 FQNEAQ (reference sequence). V was clipped by 4 bases and J by 9 bases; unmatched bases: 15. The CDR3 is 16 amino acids. The starting material was peripheral blood mononuclear cells (PBMCs), obtained before the second cycle of nivolumab. The source is a human donor with classical Hodgkin lymphoma. J is TRBJ2-1 and V is TRBV7-9, with 7 bases fitting TRBD2. CDR3 nucleotide sequence: TGTGCCAGCAGCTCAGGACTAGGTCGGGGGTCGAGTGAGCAGTTCTTC. It yields the protein CASSSGLGRGSSEQFF.